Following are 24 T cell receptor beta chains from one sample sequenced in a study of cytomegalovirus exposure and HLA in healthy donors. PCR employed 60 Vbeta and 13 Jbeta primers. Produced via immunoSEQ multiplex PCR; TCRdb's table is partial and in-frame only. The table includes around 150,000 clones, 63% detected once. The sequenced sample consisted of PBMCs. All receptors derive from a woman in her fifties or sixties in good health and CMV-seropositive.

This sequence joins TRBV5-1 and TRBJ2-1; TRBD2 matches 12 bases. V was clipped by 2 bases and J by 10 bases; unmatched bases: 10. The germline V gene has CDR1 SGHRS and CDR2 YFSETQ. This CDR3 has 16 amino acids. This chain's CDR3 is CASSLLSSSGGAEQFF. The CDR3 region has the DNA TGCGCCAGCAGCTTATTATCGTCTAGCGGGGGGGCGGAGCAGTTCTTC.

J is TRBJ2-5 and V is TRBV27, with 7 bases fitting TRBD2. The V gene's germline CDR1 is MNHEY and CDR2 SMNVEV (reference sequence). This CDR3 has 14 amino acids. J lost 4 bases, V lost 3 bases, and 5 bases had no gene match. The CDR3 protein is CASSFRLASETQYF. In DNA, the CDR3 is TGTGCCAGCAGTTTCCGACTAGCTTCAGAGACCCAGTACTTC.

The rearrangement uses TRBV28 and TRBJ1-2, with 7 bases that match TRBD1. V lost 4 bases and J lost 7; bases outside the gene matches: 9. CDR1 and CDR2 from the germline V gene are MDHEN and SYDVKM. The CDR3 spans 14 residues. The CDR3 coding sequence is TGTGCCAGCAGTTCAAACGGACAGGTCTTTGGCTACACCTTC. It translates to CASSSNGQVFGYTF.

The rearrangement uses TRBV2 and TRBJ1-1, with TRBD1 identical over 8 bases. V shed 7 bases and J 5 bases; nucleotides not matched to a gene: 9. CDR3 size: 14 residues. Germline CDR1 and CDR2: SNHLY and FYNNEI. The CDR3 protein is CASTNQGAITEAFF. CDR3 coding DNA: TGTGCCAGCACTAACCAGGGGGCGATAACTGAAGCTTTCTTT.

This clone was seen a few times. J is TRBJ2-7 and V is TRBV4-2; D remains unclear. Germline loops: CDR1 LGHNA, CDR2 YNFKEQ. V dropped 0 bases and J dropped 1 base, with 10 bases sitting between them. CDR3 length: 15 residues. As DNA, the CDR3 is TGTGCCAGCAGCCAAGATCATGGCCCGTCCTACGAGCAGTACTTC. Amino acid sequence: CASSQDHGPSYEQYF.

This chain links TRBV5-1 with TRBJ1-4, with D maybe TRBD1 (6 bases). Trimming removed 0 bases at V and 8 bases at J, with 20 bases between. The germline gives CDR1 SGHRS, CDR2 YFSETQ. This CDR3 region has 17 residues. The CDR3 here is CASSLAGSFRDTEKLFF. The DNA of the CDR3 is TGCGCCAGCAGCTTGGCCGGTTCTTTCCGGGACACCGAAAAACTGTTTTTT.

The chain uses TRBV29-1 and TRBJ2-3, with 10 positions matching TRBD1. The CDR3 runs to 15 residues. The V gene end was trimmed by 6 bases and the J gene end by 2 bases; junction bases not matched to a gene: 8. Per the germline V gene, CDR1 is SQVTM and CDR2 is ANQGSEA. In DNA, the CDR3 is TGCAGCGTGGACCTCGACAGGGGGCTCACAGATACGCAGTATTTT. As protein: CSVDLDRGLTDTQYF.

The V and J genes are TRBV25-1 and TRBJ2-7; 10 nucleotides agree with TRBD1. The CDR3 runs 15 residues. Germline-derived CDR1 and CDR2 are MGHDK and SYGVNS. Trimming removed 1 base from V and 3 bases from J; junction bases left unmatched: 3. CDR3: CASSEWTGGDYEQYF. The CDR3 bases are TGTGCCAGCAGTGAATGGACAGGGGGGGACTACGAGCAGTACTTC.

The CDR3: CAWRGTSGRRNTGELFF. In nucleotides, the CDR3 is TGTGCCTGGAGGGGGACTAGCGGGAGGCGAAACACCGGGGAGCTGTTTTTT. The chain carries TRBV30 and TRBJ2-2; 15 bases agree with TRBD2. Looked up from germline, CDR1 is GTSNPN and CDR2 is SVGIG (reference sequence). The ends lost 3 bases at V and 2 bases at J; junction bases unmatched: 4. This CDR3 contains 17 residues.

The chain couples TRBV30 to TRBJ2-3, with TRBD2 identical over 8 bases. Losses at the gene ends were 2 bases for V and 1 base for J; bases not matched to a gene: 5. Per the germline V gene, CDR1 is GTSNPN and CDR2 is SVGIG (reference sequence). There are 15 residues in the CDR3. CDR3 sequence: CAWSSAGGGTDTQYF. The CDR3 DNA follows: TGTGCCTGGAGTTCCGCCGGGGGGGGCACAGATACGCAGTATTTT. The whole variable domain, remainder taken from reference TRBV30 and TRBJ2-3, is SQTIHQWPATLVQPVGSPLSLECTVEGTSNPNLYWYRQAAGRGLQLLFYSVGIGQISSEVPQNLSASRPQDRQFILSSKKLLLSDSGFYLCAWSSAGGGTDTQYFGPGTRLTVL.

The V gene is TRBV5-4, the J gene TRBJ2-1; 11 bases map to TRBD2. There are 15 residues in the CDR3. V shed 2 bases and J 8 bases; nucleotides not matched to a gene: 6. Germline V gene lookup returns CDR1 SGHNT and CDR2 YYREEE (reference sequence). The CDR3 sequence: CASSFTSGSWDEQFF. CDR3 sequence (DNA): TGTGCCAGCAGCTTTACTAGCGGGAGTTGGGATGAGCAGTTCTTC.

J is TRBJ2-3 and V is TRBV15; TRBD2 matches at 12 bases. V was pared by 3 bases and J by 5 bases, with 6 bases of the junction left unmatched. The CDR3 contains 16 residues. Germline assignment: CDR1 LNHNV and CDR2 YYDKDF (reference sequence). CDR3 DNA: TGTGCCACCAGCAGTAGACTAGCGGGAGCTGGAGATACGCAGTATTTT. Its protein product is CATSSRLAGAGDTQYF.

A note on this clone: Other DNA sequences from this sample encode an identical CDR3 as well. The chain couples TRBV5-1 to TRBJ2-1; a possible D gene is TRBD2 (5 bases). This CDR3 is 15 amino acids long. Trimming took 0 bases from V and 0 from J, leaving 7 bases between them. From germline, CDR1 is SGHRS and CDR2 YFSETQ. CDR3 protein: CASSLGGRSYNEQFF. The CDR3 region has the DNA TGCGCCAGCAGCTTGGGCGGGCGCTCCTACAATGAGCAGTTCTTC.

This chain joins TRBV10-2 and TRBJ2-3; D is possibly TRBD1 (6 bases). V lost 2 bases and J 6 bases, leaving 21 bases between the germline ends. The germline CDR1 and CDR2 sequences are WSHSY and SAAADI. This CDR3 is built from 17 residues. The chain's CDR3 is CASSETRTAPHGDTQYF. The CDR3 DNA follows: TGCGCCAGCAGTGAGACCCGGACAGCCCCTCACGGGGATACGCAGTATTTT.

CDR3 nucleotides: TGCGCCAGCAGCTTGGCCGGGACAGTCTCCTACGAGCAGTACTTC. Translation gives CASSLAGTVSYEQYF. J is TRBJ2-7 and V is TRBV5-1; 7 bases are a match to TRBD1. This CDR3 contains 15 residues. The germline gives CDR1 SGHRS, CDR2 YFSETQ. The J segment lost 0 bases and the V segment lost 0 bases, leaving 3 bases of the junction unmatched.

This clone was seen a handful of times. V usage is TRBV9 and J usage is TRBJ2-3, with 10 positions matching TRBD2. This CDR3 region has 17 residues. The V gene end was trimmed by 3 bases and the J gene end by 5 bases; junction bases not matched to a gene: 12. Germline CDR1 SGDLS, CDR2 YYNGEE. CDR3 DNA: TGTGCCAGCAGCGCCCATTTAGCGGGAGGAGGTAGAGATACGCAGTATTTT. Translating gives CASSAHLAGGGRDTQYF. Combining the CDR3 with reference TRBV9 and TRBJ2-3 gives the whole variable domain DSGVTQTPKHLITATGQRVTLRCSPRSGDLSVYWYQQSLDQGLQFLIQYYNGEERAKGNILERFSAQQFPDLHSELNLSSLELGDSALYFCASSAHLAGGGRDTQYFGPGTRLTVL.

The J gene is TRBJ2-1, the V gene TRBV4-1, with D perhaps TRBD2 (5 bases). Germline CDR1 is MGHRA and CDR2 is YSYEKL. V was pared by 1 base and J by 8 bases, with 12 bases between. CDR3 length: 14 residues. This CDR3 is CASSQVRQDYEQFF. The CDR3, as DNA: TGCGCCAGCAGCCAAGTGCGGCAGGACTATGAGCAGTTCTTC.

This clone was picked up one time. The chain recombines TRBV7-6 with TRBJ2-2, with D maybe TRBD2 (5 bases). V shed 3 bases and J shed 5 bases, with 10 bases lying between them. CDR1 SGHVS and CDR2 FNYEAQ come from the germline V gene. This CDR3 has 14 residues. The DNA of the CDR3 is TGTGCCAGCAGCTTGCTAGCAGCAACCGGGGAGCTGTTTTTT. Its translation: CASSLLAATGELFF.

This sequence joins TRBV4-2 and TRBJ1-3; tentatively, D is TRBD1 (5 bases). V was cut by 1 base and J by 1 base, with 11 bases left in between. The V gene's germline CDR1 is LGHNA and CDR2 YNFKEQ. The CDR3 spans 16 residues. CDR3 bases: TGTGCCAGCAGCCAAGGGACCCGGACATCTGGAAACACCATATATTTT. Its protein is CASSQGTRTSGNTIYF.

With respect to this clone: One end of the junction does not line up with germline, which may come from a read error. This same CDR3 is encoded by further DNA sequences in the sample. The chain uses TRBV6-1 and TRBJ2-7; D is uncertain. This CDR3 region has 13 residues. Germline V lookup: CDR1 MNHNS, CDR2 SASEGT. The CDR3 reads CASSEAWAYEQYF. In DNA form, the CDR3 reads TGTGCCAGCAGCGAAGCCTGGGCGTACGAGCAGTACTTC.

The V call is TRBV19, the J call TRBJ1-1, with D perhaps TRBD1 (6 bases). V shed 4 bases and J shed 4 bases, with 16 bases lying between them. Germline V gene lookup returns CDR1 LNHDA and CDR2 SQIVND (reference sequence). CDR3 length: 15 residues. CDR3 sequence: CASSNRARGVTEAFF. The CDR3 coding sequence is TGTGCCAGTAGTAACCGTGCCAGGGGAGTCACTGAAGCTTTCTTT.

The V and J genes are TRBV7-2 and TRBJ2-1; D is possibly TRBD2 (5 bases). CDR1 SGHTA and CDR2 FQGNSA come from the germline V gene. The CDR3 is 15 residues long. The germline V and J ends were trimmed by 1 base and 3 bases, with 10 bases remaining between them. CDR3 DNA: TGTGCCAGCAGCTTAGACCAGCGGAACTACAATGAGCAGTTCTTC. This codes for CASSLDQRNYNEQFF.

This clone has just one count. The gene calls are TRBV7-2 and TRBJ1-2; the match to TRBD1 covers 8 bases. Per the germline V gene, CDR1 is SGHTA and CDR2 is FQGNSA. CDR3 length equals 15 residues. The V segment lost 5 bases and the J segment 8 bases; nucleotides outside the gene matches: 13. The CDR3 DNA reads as TGTGCCAGCAGCACGCGGGACAGGACTGGGGACGGCTACACCTTC. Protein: CASSTRDRTGDGYTF.

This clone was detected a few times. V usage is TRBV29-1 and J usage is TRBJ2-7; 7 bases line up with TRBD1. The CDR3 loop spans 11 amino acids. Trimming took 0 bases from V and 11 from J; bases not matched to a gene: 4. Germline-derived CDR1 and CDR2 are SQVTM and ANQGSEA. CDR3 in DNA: TGCAGCGTTGAAGAAAGGGGGCGGGAGTACTTC. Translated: CSVEERGREYF.